Listed here are 32 T cell receptor beta chains from one sample, sequenced in a study of blood T cell repertoires in COVID-19. Some clones are missing from TCRdb's copy, which holds only in-frame ones; the method was immunoSEQ multiplex PCR. This sample has some 210,000 clones, with 90% to 95% found just once. The sample taken for sequencing was peripheral blood. The receptors shown here come from a man aged 60 to 75 with COVID-19, enrolled during active disease.

The chain recombines TRBV7-2 with TRBJ2-1; the match to TRBD2 covers 7 bases. CDR1 is SGHTA, CDR2 FQGNSA, per germline. The CDR3 extends over 14 amino acids. The V gene end was trimmed by 2 bases and the J gene end by 10 bases; junction bases not matched to a gene: 8. CDR3 region: CASSLLGGVGEQFF. CDR3 coding DNA: TGTGCCAGCAGCTTACTGGGAGGGGTTGGCGAGCAGTTCTTC.

The chain couples TRBV29-1 to TRBJ2-1; D may be TRBD2 (6 bases). V was pared by 1 base and J by 9 bases, with 22 bases between. Germline CDR1 SQVTM, CDR2 ANQGSEA. This CDR3 comprises 16 residues. CDR3 DNA sequence: TGCAGCGTTGAAGCTTCCAGCGGGTCGATTACTGTTGAGCAGTTCTTC. Amino acids: CSVEASSGSITVEQFF.

The chain is built from TRBV19 and TRBJ1-4; possible D gene TRBD1, 6 bases. The V gene lost 4 bases and the J gene lost 8 bases, with 11 bases spanning the gap. The germline gives CDR1 LNHDA, CDR2 SQIVND (reference sequence). The CDR3 is 13 amino acids. The CDR3 sequence is CASSKNRDEKLFF. Here the CDR3 DNA reads TGTGCCAGTAGTAAAAACAGGGACGAAAAACTGTTTTTT. Complete variable domain (other parts from reference TRBV19 and TRBJ1-4): DGGITQSPKYLFRKEGQNVTLSCEQNLNHDAMYWYRQDPGQGLRLIYYSQIVNDFQKGDIAEGYSVSREKKESFPLTVTSAQKNPTAFYLCASSKNRDEKLFFGSGTQLSVL.

With regard to this clone: A read error may produce the germline difference seen at one junction end. The V gene is TRBV7-7, the J gene TRBJ2-1, with TRBD1 matching 7 bases. CDR1 is SSHAT, CDR2 FNYEAQ, per germline (reference sequence). The CDR3 has 12 residues. As DNA, the CDR3 is TGTGCTAGCAGCCCGGACAGGACGAAGCAGTTCTTC. Protein product: CASSPDRTKQFF.

This sequence joins TRBV28 and TRBJ2-3; D perhaps matches TRBD1 (5 bases). Germline CDR1 reads MDHEN; CDR2 reads SYDVKM. V was trimmed by 10 bases and J by 3 bases, leaving 14 bases between them. The length of the CDR3 is 13 residues. CDR3 DNA: TGTGCCACCACAGGCCCCGGAACAGATACGCAGTATTTT. Protein: CATTGPGTDTQYF.

This rearrangement joins TRBV7-9 to TRBJ2-7; perhaps TRBD2 as D (5 bases). V lost 4 bases and J 5 bases, leaving 18 bases between the germline ends. The length of the CDR3 is 15 residues. Germline V gene lookup returns CDR1 SEHNR and CDR2 FQNEAQ (reference sequence). CDR3 loop: CASSSPTGKIDEQYF. In DNA, the CDR3 is TGTGCCAGCAGCTCCCCGACGGGGAAGATTGACGAGCAGTACTTC.

This clone has only one observation. CDR3 coding DNA: TGTGCCAGCAGCTCCAGGGGCCAGAACACTGAAGCTTTCTTT. This sequence encodes CASSSRGQNTEAFF. V and J are TRBV7-3 and TRBJ1-1, with D maybe TRBD1 (6 bases). This CDR3 is 14 amino acids long. V was pared by 4 bases and J by 1 base, with 10 bases between. Germline V CDR1 and CDR2: SGHTA, FQGTGA. Filled out from reference TRBV7-3 and TRBJ1-1, the complete variable domain reads GAGVSQTPSNKVTEKGKYVELRCDPISGHTALYWYRQSLGQGPEFLIYFQGTGAADDSGLPNDRFFAVRPEGSVSTLKIQRTERGDSAVYLCASSSRGQNTEAFFGQGTRLTVV.

The CDR3 reads CASSPSLAGDNNEQFF. For the CDR3, the DNA is TGTGCCAGCAGCCCGTCTTTGGCGGGCGACAACAATGAGCAGTTCTTC. This chain uses TRBV7-9 with TRBJ2-1; weak D call: TRBD2 (5 bases). In germline, CDR1 is SEHNR, CDR2 FQNEAQ (reference sequence). There are 16 residues in the CDR3. The V and J ends lost 5 bases and 5 bases respectively, with 19 bases between them.

The chain employs TRBV4-1 and TRBJ1-6; D possibly corresponds to TRBD1 (6 bases). The CDR3 is made up of 17 amino acids. V was pared by 2 bases and J by 6 bases, with 17 bases between. Germline CDR1 MGHRA, CDR2 YSYEKL. For the CDR3, the DNA is TGCGCCAGCAGCCAACTACCGGGACCCAGGGGTAATTCACCCCTCCACTTT. It translates to CASSQLPGPRGNSPLHF.

The chain links TRBV19 to TRBJ1-3; maybe TRBD1 (6 bases). Trimming removed 7 bases from V and 2 bases from J, with 15 bases in between. The CDR3 covers 15 residues. Germline loops: CDR1 LNHDA, CDR2 SQIVND (reference sequence). The CDR3 sequence: CASTTPGEPGNTIYF. As DNA, the CDR3 is TGTGCCAGTACCACCCCAGGGGAGCCTGGAAACACCATATATTTT. Using reference TRBV19 and TRBJ1-3 for the parts outside the CDR3, the full variable domain is DGGITQSPKYLFRKEGQNVTLSCEQNLNHDAMYWYRQDPGQGLRLIYYSQIVNDFQKGDIAEGYSVSREKKESFPLTVTSAQKNPTAFYLCASTTPGEPGNTIYFGEGSWLTVV.

The chain links TRBV5-6 to TRBJ2-7; tentative D call: TRBD1 (6 bases). Trimming took 6 bases from V and 4 from J, leaving 11 bases between them. Germline V gene lookup returns CDR1 SGHDT and CDR2 YYEEEE. There are 12 residues in the CDR3. The DNA for the CDR3 is TGTGCCAGCACTCAGACAGGTTACGAGCAGTACTTC. It yields the protein CASTQTGYEQYF. Based on the CDR3 plus reference TRBV5-6 and TRBJ2-7, the full variable domain is DAGVTQSPTHLIKTRGQQVTLRCSPKSGHDTVSWYQQALGQGPQFIFQYYEEEERQRGNFPDRFSGHQFPNYSSELNVNALLLGDSALYLCASTQTGYEQYFGPGTRLTVT.

The chain joins TRBV28 to TRBJ1-3; D remains ambiguous. Germline CDR1 and CDR2: MDHEN and SYDVKM. The V and J ends lost 6 bases and 8 bases respectively, with 14 bases between them. The CDR3 covers 13 residues. CDR3 DNA sequence: TGTGCCAGCAGCCCCCTTTCCCCCGACACCATATATTTT. It yields the protein CASSPLSPDTIYF.

V gene TRBV18 combines with J gene TRBJ2-7, with TRBD2 as a possible D gene (6 bases). CDR3 length equals 16 residues. The V end was cut by 5 bases, the J end by 0 bases, with 17 bases between. CDR1 is KGHSH and CDR2 is LQKENI in the germline V gene. The CDR3 DNA reads as TGTGCCAGCTCATTATTCGGGACTCCTATCTCCTACGAGCAGTACTTC. Its protein product is CASSLFGTPISYEQYF.

The J gene is TRBJ1-1, the V gene TRBV19, with a weak D call TRBD1 (5 bases). V was pared by 7 bases and J by 5 bases, with 14 bases between. Germline CDR1 is LNHDA and CDR2 is SQIVND (reference sequence). CDR3 length: 13 amino acids. The CDR3 spells CASTDTADTEAFF. The CDR3 DNA sequence: TGTGCCAGTACGGACACGGCGGATACTGAAGCTTTCTTT.

This chain links TRBV7-3 with TRBJ2-1, with TRBD2 matching over 14 bases. The CDR3 length is 13 residues. V shed 2 bases and J 13 bases; nucleotides not matched to a gene: 1. CDR1 SGHTA and CDR2 FQGTGA come from the germline V gene. CDR3: CASSLGTSGGQFF. CDR3 bases: TGTGCCAGCAGCTTAGGGACTAGCGGGGGACAGTTCTTC.

This clone was seen only once. This chain joins TRBV28 and TRBJ1-1; possible D gene TRBD1, 6 bases. V gave up 6 bases and J gave up 6 bases, with 20 bases separating them. CDR1 and CDR2 from the germline V gene are MDHEN and SYDVKM. The CDR3 covers 15 residues. This CDR3 is CASSSPGASWAEAFF. The CDR3 nucleotides read TGTGCCAGCAGCTCCCCAGGGGCTAGTTGGGCTGAAGCTTTCTTT.

This sequence joins TRBV18 and TRBJ1-2, with 10 bases aligning to TRBD1. CDR3 length equals 18 residues. V was pared by 4 bases and J by 2 bases, with 13 bases of the junction left unmatched. From germline, CDR1 is KGHSH and CDR2 LQKENI. CDR3 loop: CASSRSGTGASANYGYTF. CDR3 bases: TGTGCCAGCTCACGGTCCGGGACAGGGGCTTCGGCGAACTATGGCTACACCTTC.

V and J are TRBV6-5 and TRBJ1-2; perhaps TRBD1 as D (5 bases). The V gene's germline CDR1 is MNHEY and CDR2 SVGAGI. CDR3 length: 15 amino acids. V gave up 0 bases and J gave up 6 bases, with 14 bases separating them. The CDR3 bases are TGTGCCAGCAGTTACTCGACCGGCCGGACAAATGGCTACACCTTC. It is translated as CASSYSTGRTNGYTF.

This clone was seen just once. The J gene is TRBJ2-1, the V gene TRBV3-1 (or the pseudogene TRBV3-2), with 10 bases fitting TRBD2. This CDR3 has 14 residues. J gave up 5 bases and V 4 bases, and 2 bases lay outside the gene matches. The germline CDR1 and CDR2 sequences are LGHDT and YNNKEL (reference sequence). The CDR3 is CASSRTSGNNEQFF. In DNA form, the CDR3 reads TGTGCCAGCAGCCGGACTAGCGGCAACAATGAGCAGTTCTTC.

The chain combines TRBV30 with TRBJ2-1, with 9 bases lining up with TRBD2. V trimming: 3 bases; J trimming: 7 bases; junction bases outside the gene matches: 7. This CDR3 contains 14 residues. Germline CDR1 GTSNPN, CDR2 SVGIG (reference sequence). CDR3 sequence (DNA): TGTGCCTGGAGGCGGGCGGGGGGGGATAATGAGCAGTTCTTC. This gives the protein CAWRRAGGDNEQFF.

This chain joins TRBV3-1 (or the pseudogene TRBV3-2) and TRBJ2-7; TRBD2 matches at 7 bases. Germline CDR1 LGHDT, CDR2 YNNKEL (reference sequence). The V segment lost 4 bases and the J segment 4 bases; nucleotides outside the gene matches: 7. The CDR3 sequence is 14 residues long. CDR3 nucleotide sequence: TGTGCCAGCAGCCTAAGCGGGGCCCGTTACGAGCAGTACTTC. It codes for CASSLSGARYEQYF.

This clone was observed a single time. The genes are TRBV30 and TRBJ1-2; 7 nucleotides line up with TRBD1. The trim removed 1 base at V and 4 bases at J, leaving 0 bases unmatched. Germline V gene lookup returns CDR1 GTSNPN and CDR2 SVGIG (reference sequence). CDR3 length: 12 amino acids. The CDR3 DNA follows: TGTGCCTGGAGTGGACAGGGCTATGGCTACACCTTC. As protein: CAWSGQGYGYTF.

The V gene is TRBV7-9, the J gene TRBJ1-3; no reliable D call. The CDR3 sequence is 16 residues long. Trimming removed 1 base from V and 0 bases from J, with 10 bases in between. In germline, CDR1 is SEHNR, CDR2 FQNEAQ (reference sequence). The CDR3 loop reads CASSLVVRDSGNTIYF. For the CDR3, the DNA is TGTGCCAGCAGCTTAGTGGTCCGGGACTCTGGAAACACCATATATTTT.

This chain joins TRBV28 and TRBJ1-4; 11 positions match TRBD1. Germline-derived CDR1 and CDR2 are MDHEN and SYDVKM. V lost 3 bases and J lost 7; bases outside the gene matches: 4. The CDR3 is made up of 15 amino acids. The CDR3 spells CASSFGGTGGEKLFF. For the CDR3, the DNA is TGTGCCAGCAGTTTTGGTGGGACAGGGGGTGAAAAACTGTTTTTT.

The rearrangement joins TRBV27 to TRBJ1-6, with a possible D match to TRBD1 (5 bases). The CDR3 runs to 20 residues. Looked up from germline, CDR1 is MNHEY and CDR2 is SMNVEV (reference sequence). V shed 4 bases and J shed 0 bases, with 22 bases lying between them. CDR3 amino acids: CASSSRMTATSSSYNSPLHF. In nucleotides, the CDR3 is TGTGCCAGCAGTTCTAGGATGACAGCCACCTCTAGCTCCTATAATTCACCCCTCCACTTT.

The chain has TRBV5-5 and TRBJ2-1; 7 bases are shared with TRBD2. Losses at the gene ends were 5 bases for V and 8 bases for J; bases not matched to a gene: 16. This CDR3 comprises 16 residues. Germline V gene sequence: CDR1 SGHKS, CDR2 YYEKEE (reference sequence). In DNA form, the CDR3 reads TGTGCCAGCAGAACCGAGCGTTTGGGAGGGTTGGATGAGCAGTTCTTC. Translated, it gives CASRTERLGGLDEQFF.

This chain links TRBV15 with TRBJ1-3; D remains ambiguous. This CDR3 contains 15 residues. V was trimmed by 0 bases and J by 2 bases, leaving 8 bases between them. Per the germline V gene, CDR1 is LNHNV and CDR2 is YYDKDF (reference sequence). The CDR3 loop reads CATSRDRTAGNTIYF. CDR3 sequence (DNA): TGTGCCACCAGCAGAGATCGTACAGCTGGAAACACCATATATTTT.

This clone was seen once. V is TRBV4-3 and J is TRBJ2-7, with TRBD1 matching over 7 bases. The CDR3 runs to 14 residues. Germline CDR1 LGHNA, CDR2 YSLEER. Losses at the gene ends were 1 base for V and 3 bases for J; bases not matched to a gene: 3. The CDR3 sequence: CASSQADRDYEQYF. The CDR3 coding sequence is TGCGCCAGCAGCCAAGCCGACAGGGACTACGAGCAGTACTTC.

This sequence joins TRBV5-1 and TRBJ2-1, with 9 bases matching TRBD2. Trimming cost V 1 base and J 3 bases; bases outside gene matches: 11. Germline V gene data show CDR1 as SGHRS and CDR2 as YFSETQ. The CDR3 sequence is 18 residues long. The CDR3 DNA follows: TGCGCCAGCAGCTTGACCCCGGGTACAGCGGGGGGCTACAATGAGCAGTTCTTC. This encodes CASSLTPGTAGGYNEQFF.

The gene calls are TRBV6-5 and TRBJ2-7; possibly TRBD1 for D (6 bases). Germline loops: CDR1 MNHEY, CDR2 SVGAGI. This CDR3 comprises 15 residues. Trimming shortened V by 5 bases and J by 2 bases, and 16 bases separated the two germline ends. CDR3 region: CASSKRQDPTYEQYF. CDR3 in DNA: TGTGCCAGCAGTAAGCGACAGGATCCAACCTACGAGCAGTACTTC.

The V call is TRBV9, the J call TRBJ1-6, with TRBD1 as a possible D gene (6 bases). The V end lost 0 bases, the J end lost 6 bases, and 10 bases lay between the germline ends. This CDR3 region has 15 residues. Germline V lookup: CDR1 SGDLS, CDR2 YYNGEE. The CDR3 spells CASSVAPRGNSPLHF. CDR3 nucleotides: TGTGCCAGCAGCGTAGCCCCCAGGGGTAATTCACCCCTCCACTTT.

The V and J genes are TRBV7-9 and TRBJ2-3; the match to TRBD1 covers 10 bases. The CDR3 is 14 residues long. The junction had 4 bases not matched to a gene; V was cut back by 5 bases and J by 5 bases. CDR1 SEHNR and CDR2 FQNEAQ come from the germline V gene (reference sequence). CDR3 sequence (DNA): TGTGCCAGCAGCCGCGGGACAGGGGAAGATACGCAGTATTTT. It specifies CASSRGTGEDTQYF.